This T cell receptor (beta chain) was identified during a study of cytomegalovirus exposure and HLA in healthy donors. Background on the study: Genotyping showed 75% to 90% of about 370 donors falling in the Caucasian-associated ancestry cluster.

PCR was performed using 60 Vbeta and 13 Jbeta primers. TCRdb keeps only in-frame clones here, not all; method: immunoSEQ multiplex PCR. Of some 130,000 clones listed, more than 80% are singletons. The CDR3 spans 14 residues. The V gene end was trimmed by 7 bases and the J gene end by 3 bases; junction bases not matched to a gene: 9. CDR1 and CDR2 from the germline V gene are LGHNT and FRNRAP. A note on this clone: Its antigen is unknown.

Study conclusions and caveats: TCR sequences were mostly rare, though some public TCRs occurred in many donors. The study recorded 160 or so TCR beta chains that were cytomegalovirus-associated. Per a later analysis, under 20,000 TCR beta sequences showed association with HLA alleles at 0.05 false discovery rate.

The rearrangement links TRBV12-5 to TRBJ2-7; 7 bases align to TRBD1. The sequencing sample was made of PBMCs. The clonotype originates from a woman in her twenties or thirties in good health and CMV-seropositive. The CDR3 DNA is TGTGCTAGTGCCTTGGGGGCAGGGGGCTACGAGCAGTACTTC. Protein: CASALGAGGYEQYF.